These 13 T cell receptor beta chains were sequenced from one sample in a study of regulatory T cells in long-lasting Graves disease. Relying on iRepertoire HTBI primers and Arm-PCR of CDR3 regions, the team built TCR beta libraries. One entry per CDR3 protein, called by TCRdb with MiXCR from the multiplex PCR reads. The sample gives 400,000 to 500,000 distinct CDR3 sequences, less than 25% of which show up once; 7% to 9.5% is in the top ten. The time point here: persistent/refractory GD, antithyroid drugs over 5 years with positive TRAb. There was RNA extracted from PBMCs, and the TCR library was made from it. The sample consisted of peripheral blood mononuclear cells (PBMCs), taken when the disease was refractory, from a patient treated with antithyroid drugs. The source is a female donor with Graves disease.

This rearrangement joins TRBV20-1 to TRBJ1-5; no definite D call. Germline-derived CDR1 and CDR2 are DFQATT and SNEGSKA (reference sequence). Trimming pared 2 bases from V and 1 base from J, leaving 12 bases between. The CDR3 sequence is 15 residues long. CDR3 in DNA: TGCAGTGCTAGAAATGGGATTCCGAGCAATCAGCCCCAGCATTTT. Encoded protein: CSARNGIPSNQPQHF.

This clonotype showed up just a few times. The CDR3 loop is CSARAIGTGYYGYTF. The CDR3 bases are TGCAGTGCTAGAGCGATCGGGACGGGTTACTATGGCTACACCTTC. The chain joins TRBV20-1 to TRBJ1-2; D possibly corresponds to TRBD1 (5 bases). Trimming took off 1 base at V and 3 bases at J, with 15 bases between the two ends. Germline values: CDR1 DFQATT, CDR2 SNEGSKA (reference sequence). The CDR3 length is 15 residues.

This clonotype was recorded many times. The rearrangement links TRBV24-1 to TRBJ2-2; maybe TRBD1 (6 bases). The V end lost 0 bases, the J end lost 1 base, and 17 bases lay between the germline ends. CDR1 is KGHDR, CDR2 SFDVKD, per germline. This CDR3 spans 19 amino acids. This CDR3 reads CATSDLRLRDTRNTGELFF. CDR3 sequence (DNA): TGTGCCACCAGTGATTTGCGCCTCCGGGACACCCGGAACACCGGGGAGCTGTTTTTT.

The V and J genes are TRBV10-3 and TRBJ2-7, with 8 bases lining up with TRBD1. Germline values: CDR1 ENHRY, CDR2 SYGVKD. The CDR3 runs 13 residues. V shed 10 bases, J shed 5 bases, and the junction held 10 bases outside the gene matches. CDR3: CATTDRGSDEQYF. In nucleotides, the CDR3 is TGTGCCACGACTGACAGGGGCTCTGACGAGCAGTACTTC.

In its sample, this clonotype was seen a few times. CDR3 nucleotides: TGCAGTGCTAGACCATTTAGCGGGATTCAAGAGACCCAGTACTTC. It codes for CSARPFSGIQETQYF. The chain recombines TRBV20-1 with TRBJ2-5; 8 nucleotides agree with TRBD2. This CDR3 is 15 amino acids long. Unmatched junction bases numbered 7, after V lost 2 bases and J lost 2 bases. Germline V lookup: CDR1 DFQATT, CDR2 SNEGSKA (reference sequence).

The chain uses TRBV5-1 and TRBJ1-2, with 8 bases fitting TRBD1. The CDR3 sequence is 15 residues long. Trimming took 0 bases from V and 8 from J; bases not matched to a gene: 9. Looked up from germline, CDR1 is SGHRS and CDR2 is YFSETQ. The CDR3 is CASSLGQGYISGYTF. In nucleotides, the CDR3 is TGCGCCAGCAGCTTGGGACAGGGGTATATTTCGGGCTACACCTTC.

This clonotype has only one observation. The chain couples TRBV20-1 to TRBJ1-1; 9 bases are shared with TRBD1. CDR1 and CDR2 from the germline V gene are DFQATT and SNEGSKA (reference sequence). This CDR3 has 15 residues. J gave up 1 base and V 6 bases, and 9 bases lay outside the gene matches. The CDR3 nucleotides are TGCAGTGCACCCGACAGGGGGTATAAGAACACTGAAGCTTTCTTT. Protein: CSAPDRGYKNTEAFF.

This clonotype was observed at least ten times. The V call is TRBV29-1, the J call TRBJ2-7; 14 bases map to TRBD2. The CDR3 is 16 amino acids. After removal of 6 bases from V and 2 bases from J, the junction contained 9 bases not matched to a gene. CDR1 SQVTM and CDR2 ANQGSEA come from the germline V gene. CDR3 sequence reads: CSVTGTSGSTTYEQYF. In DNA, the CDR3 is TGCAGCGTCACCGGGACTAGCGGGAGCACAACCTACGAGCAGTACTTC.

This clonotype was observed at least ten times. This rearrangement joins TRBV6-1 to TRBJ2-7; D is undetermined. Trimming removed 6 bases at V and 3 bases at J, with 15 bases between. CDR3 length equals 14 residues. Germline CDR1 is MNHNS and CDR2 is SASEGT. In nucleotides, the CDR3 is TGTGCCAGCAGGGTCCTAGGGAACATCTACGAGCAGTACTTC. Its protein product is CASRVLGNIYEQYF.

This clonotype has at least ten counts. The V and J genes are TRBV19 and TRBJ1-1; D is undetermined. The CDR3 has 12 amino acids. Trimming pared 2 bases from V and 5 bases from J, leaving 6 bases between. Per the germline V gene, CDR1 is LNHDA and CDR2 is SQIVND (reference sequence). CDR3 residues: CASSIRPTEAFF. CDR3 nucleotide sequence: TGTGCCAGTAGTATAAGACCTACTGAAGCTTTCTTT.

In its sample, this clonotype was seen many times. The chain joins TRBV6-1 to TRBJ2-7; weak D call: TRBD1 (6 bases). Germline V gene data show CDR1 as MNHNS and CDR2 as SASEGT. The length of the CDR3 is 14 residues. Trimming stripped 6 bases from V and 5 bases from J, with 17 bases between. CDR3 protein: CASSPKGVSDEQYF. As DNA, the CDR3 is TGTGCCAGCAGCCCGAAGGGGGTTAGCGACGAGCAGTACTTC.

The CDR3 loop reads CSVQQGAQGNTIYF. CDR3 DNA: TGCAGCGTTCAACAGGGGGCGCAAGGAAACACCATATATTTT. The chain is built from TRBV29-1 and TRBJ1-3; 9 bases align to TRBD1. The CDR3 has 14 residues. The germline V gene has CDR1 SQVTM and CDR2 ANQGSEA. The V segment lost 5 bases and the J segment 4 bases; nucleotides outside the gene matches: 6.

The chain joins TRBV6-1 to TRBJ2-3; tentatively, D is TRBD1 (6 bases). Looked up from germline, CDR1 is MNHNS and CDR2 is SASEGT. This CDR3 has 15 amino acids. The V and J ends lost 7 bases and 7 bases respectively, with 21 bases between them. CDR3 protein: CASTEGTRGSNTQYF. The CDR3 DNA is TGTGCCAGCACCGAAGGGACCAGGGGAAGCAATACGCAGTATTTT.